A single sample is the source of the 4 T cell receptor beta chains below, sequenced in a study of OX40 agonist ivuxolimab in advanced cancers. The protocol was immunoSEQ multiplex PCR, while the TCRdb copy is restricted to in-frame clones and leaves out a portion. The data contain some 70,000 clones, about 85% of them singletons. The source material was CD4+ or CD8+ T cells sorted from blood, sampled in a trial of the OX40 agonist ivuxolimab. These receptor sequences come from an adult with an advanced solid tumor such as melanoma, head and neck, liver or kidney cancer.

The CDR3 sequence: CASSPHGSGTYEQYF. As DNA, the CDR3 is TGTGCCAGCAGTCCGCACGGTAGCGGGACCTACGAGCAGTACTTC. The genes are TRBV28 and TRBJ2-7, with 8 bases matching TRBD2. The CDR3 length is 15 residues. J gave up 2 bases and V 5 bases, and 8 bases lay outside the gene matches. The V gene's germline CDR1 is MDHEN and CDR2 SYDVKM.

This clone was seen more than once but under ten times. The CDR3 sequence is CASSIPAYGYTF. CDR3 nucleotides: TGTGCCAGTAGTATTCCGGCTTATGGCTACACCTTC. The chain carries TRBV19 and TRBJ1-2, with D uncertain. The CDR3 contains 12 residues. The germline V gene has CDR1 LNHDA and CDR2 SQIVND (reference sequence). V lost 3 bases and J lost 5, with 7 bases in between.

This rearrangement joins TRBV30 to TRBJ1-1; the match to TRBD1 covers 8 bases. J lost 7 bases, V lost 2 bases, and 9 bases had no gene match. This CDR3 is 14 amino acids long. The germline gives CDR1 GTSNPN, CDR2 SVGIG (reference sequence). Here the CDR3 reads CAWSTSSGGGEAFF. Here the CDR3 DNA reads TGTGCCTGGAGTACCTCCTCAGGGGGCGGTGAAGCTTTCTTT.

The chain uses TRBV5-1 and TRBJ2-7; 12 bases align to TRBD1. Germline V lookup: CDR1 SGHRS, CDR2 YFSETQ. The CDR3 has 15 residues. V lost 4 bases and J lost 4; bases outside the gene matches: 6. The CDR3 DNA reads TGCGCCAGCAGCAGCCGGGACAGGGGGCTATACGAGCAGTACTTC. Translating gives CASSSRDRGLYEQYF.